One sample yielded the 30 T cell receptor beta chains listed below, sequenced in a study of control samples from healthy donors and cancer patients. Clones were read by immunoSEQ multiplex PCR, and TCRdb kept only the in-frame ones, dropping some. Among 120,000 or so clones listed, around 93% were seen once. Sequencing was performed on blood. These receptors all stem from a man aged 18 to 30 in good health.

The gene calls are TRBV18 and TRBJ1-4; a possible D gene is TRBD1 (5 bases). CDR3 size: 16 residues. Germline V gene lookup returns CDR1 KGHSH and CDR2 LQKENI. V was shortened by 6 bases and J by 5 bases, with 19 bases between the two germline ends. DNA for the CDR3: TGTGCCAGCTCCCACTCAAGCAGGGATGGGAATGAAAAACTGTTTTTT. Residues: CASSHSSRDGNEKLFF. Drawing the rest from reference TRBV18 and TRBJ1-4, the complete variable domain is NAGVMQNPRHLVRRRGQEARLRCSPMKGHSHVYWYRQLPEEGLKFMVYLQKENIIDESGMPKERFSAEFPKEGPSILRIQQVVRGDSAAYFCASSHSSRDGNEKLFFGSGTQLSVL.

The CDR3 sequence: CASSYSLVNEQYF. The CDR3 DNA sequence: TGTGCCAGCAGTTACTCGTTGGTGAACGAGCAGTACTTC. The rearrangement joins TRBV6-5 to TRBJ2-7; D unresolved. Between the trimmed V and J ends, which lost 0 bases and 5 bases, there was a span of 8 bases. The CDR3 spans 13 residues. The germline gives CDR1 MNHEY, CDR2 SVGAGI.

With respect to this clone: Other DNA variants within this sample encode the same CDR3. The V call is TRBV2, the J call TRBJ2-2; perhaps TRBD2 as D (5 bases). The CDR3 spans 12 residues. Germline V gene lookup returns CDR1 SNHLY and CDR2 FYNNEI. Trimming shortened V by 7 bases and J by 7 bases, and 10 bases separated the two germline ends. The CDR3 loop reads CASNGESGELFF. The CDR3 nucleotides are TGTGCCAGCAATGGGGAGAGCGGGGAGCTGTTTTTT.

The CDR3 DNA is TGTGCCAGCAGTTACAAAGTTCGGGACACCTATGGCTACACCTTC. It encodes CASSYKVRDTYGYTF. The rearrangement links TRBV6-5 to TRBJ1-2, with a possible D match to TRBD1 (6 bases). The CDR3 totals 15 residues. Germline loops: CDR1 MNHEY, CDR2 SVGAGI. Trimming shortened V by 2 bases and J by 4 bases, and 14 bases separated the two germline ends.

The chain joins TRBV27 to TRBJ2-2, with TRBD1 identical over 7 bases. The length of the CDR3 is 13 residues. J was trimmed by 6 bases and V by 3 bases; bases with no gene match: 1. The germline CDR1 and CDR2 sequences are MNHEY and SMNVEV (reference sequence). The CDR3 loop is CASSFTGAGELFF. The CDR3 coding sequence is TGTGCCAGCAGTTTTACAGGGGCCGGGGAGCTGTTTTTT.

The V call is TRBV19, the J call TRBJ2-3; 7 bases align to TRBD1. Trimming took 2 bases from V and 1 from J; bases not matched to a gene: 0. The CDR3 is made up of 14 amino acids. Germline V lookup: CDR1 LNHDA, CDR2 SQIVND (reference sequence). CDR3 DNA: TGTGCCAGTAGTATACAGGGGGGCACAGATACGCAGTATTTT. Amino acid sequence: CASSIQGGTDTQYF. Full variable domain (rest looked up from reference TRBV19 and TRBJ2-3): DGGITQSPKYLFRKEGQNVTLSCEQNLNHDAMYWYRQDPGQGLRLIYYSQIVNDFQKGDIAEGYSVSREKKESFPLTVTSAQKNPTAFYLCASSIQGGTDTQYFGPGTRLTVL.

The chain couples TRBV29-1 to TRBJ1-5; no clear D. CDR3 size: 13 residues. V was shortened by 4 bases and J by 2 bases, with 9 bases between the two germline ends. The germline gives CDR1 SQVTM, CDR2 ANQGSEA. CDR3 residues: CSVGSVGNQPQHF. The CDR3 bases are TGCAGCGTTGGATCAGTCGGCAATCAGCCCCAGCATTTT.

This clone was seen a few times. The CDR3 bases are TGTGCCAGCCGGGACAGGGGGATCCAGCCCCAGCATTTT. Its protein product is CASRDRGIQPQHF. The chain couples TRBV19 to TRBJ1-5, with TRBD1 identical over 11 bases. Germline values: CDR1 LNHDA, CDR2 SQIVND (reference sequence). CDR3 length: 13 residues. The V segment lost 9 bases and the J segment 7 bases; nucleotides outside the gene matches: 5.

Here the CDR3 reads CASISTSGTYEQYF. The CDR3 DNA follows: TGTGCCAGCATTTCGACTAGCGGTACCTACGAGCAGTACTTC. The chain joins TRBV27 to TRBJ2-7; 9 bases match TRBD2. This CDR3 comprises 14 residues. Germline CDR1 and CDR2: MNHEY and SMNVEV (reference sequence). V shed 7 bases and J 2 bases; nucleotides not matched to a gene: 6.

Regarding this clone: Other DNA sequences in the same sample also yield this CDR3. CDR3: CASSLATNTEAFF. In nucleotides, the CDR3 is TGTGCCAGCAGCTTGGCTACGAACACTGAAGCTTTCTTT. The genes are TRBV7-9 and TRBJ1-1; no clear D gene. The CDR3 length is 13 residues. V gave up 3 bases and J gave up 1 base, with 6 bases separating them. Germline V lookup: CDR1 SEHNR, CDR2 FQNEAQ (reference sequence). The entire variable domain, with the rest obtained from reference TRBV7-9 and TRBJ1-1, is as follows: DTGVSQNPRHKITKRGQNVTFRCDPISEHNRLYWYRQTLGQGPEFLTYFQNEAQLEKSRLLSDRFSAERPKGSFSTLEIQRTEQGDSAMYLCASSLATNTEAFFGQGTRLTVV.

V is TRBV11-2 and J is TRBJ2-5, with D hard to call. With 0 bases removed from V and 1 base from J, the gap between germline ends came to 3 bases. This CDR3 contains 13 residues. From germline, CDR1 is SGHAT and CDR2 FQNNGV. In DNA form, the CDR3 reads TGTGCCAGCAGCTTAGAGGGCCAAGAGACCCAGTACTTC. Encoded protein: CASSLEGQETQYF.

This chain uses TRBV29-1 with TRBJ2-3; weak D call: TRBD2 (6 bases). The CDR3 consists of 15 residues. V lost 5 bases to trimming and J lost 0 bases, with 15 bases between them. The germline V gene has CDR1 SQVTM and CDR2 ANQGSEA. The CDR3 DNA follows: TGCAGCGTTCACCCAAGGAGGGCTAGCACAGATACGCAGTATTTT. This encodes CSVHPRRASTDTQYF.

This clone has just one count. V usage is TRBV7-4 and J usage is TRBJ2-2, with unresolved D. The germline CDR1 and CDR2 sequences are SGHVT and SQSDAQ. V was trimmed by 2 bases and J by 5 bases, leaving 12 bases between them. The CDR3 runs to 15 residues. The CDR3 loop is CASSLSPRLTGELFF. The DNA of the CDR3 is TGTGCCAGCAGCTTAAGTCCCAGGTTGACCGGGGAGCTGTTTTTT.

This chain links TRBV10-2 with TRBJ1-1; TRBD1 matches at 7 bases. Germline values: CDR1 WSHSY, CDR2 SAAADI. This CDR3 comprises 14 residues. V was pared by 7 bases and J by 0 bases, with 5 bases of the junction left unmatched. The CDR3, as DNA: TGCGCCAGCACCCCGACAGGGATGAACACTGAAGCTTTCTTT. Its protein product is CASTPTGMNTEAFF.

The chain couples TRBV19 to TRBJ1-6; D is ambiguous. Germline V CDR1 and CDR2: LNHDA, SQIVND (reference sequence). V was clipped by 7 bases and J by 0 bases, with 10 bases between them. The CDR3 runs 15 residues. The CDR3 nucleotides are TGTGCCAGTACCGACCTAAGCTCCTATAATTCACCCCTCCACTTT. It encodes CASTDLSSYNSPLHF.

V is TRBV4-1 and J is TRBJ1-2, with D possibly being TRBD1 (5 bases). Trimming took 0 bases from V and 2 from J, leaving 16 bases between them. CDR3 length equals 17 residues. Germline V gene lookup returns CDR1 MGHRA and CDR2 YSYEKL. CDR3 sequence: CASSQDGFRGDNYGYTF. The CDR3 DNA is TGCGCCAGCAGCCAAGATGGATTCCGGGGGGACAACTATGGCTACACCTTC.

The chain has TRBV13 and TRBJ2-5, with D hard to call. The CDR3 totals 13 residues. Trimming removed 1 base at V and 1 base at J, with 4 bases between. Germline V gene sequence: CDR1 PRHDT, CDR2 FYEKMQ (reference sequence). The CDR3 DNA sequence: TGTGCCAGCAGCTTAGAGCTCCAAGAGACCCAGTACTTC. Its translation: CASSLELQETQYF.

The rearrangement links TRBV5-6 to TRBJ2-7, with D possibly called TRBD1 or TRBD2 (5 bases each). V was pared by 1 base and J by 0 bases, with 14 bases between. There are 16 residues in the CDR3. CDR1 and CDR2 (germline): SGHDT, YYEEEE. Written as DNA, the CDR3 is TGTGCCAGCAGCTTGAAGTTGGGGGAAAGCTCCTACGAGCAGTACTTC. Translating gives CASSLKLGESSYEQYF.

This clone has a single count. V usage is TRBV20-1 and J usage is TRBJ1-1; D remains ambiguous. The CDR3 has 10 residues. V was trimmed by 6 bases and J by 8 bases, leaving 10 bases between them. CDR1 DFQATT and CDR2 SNEGSKA come from the germline V gene (reference sequence). In DNA form, the CDR3 reads TGCAGTGCAGGAGGATGGGAAGCTTTCTTT. Translated, it gives CSAGGWEAFF.

The V call is TRBV7-9, the J call TRBJ1-2; 12 bases map to TRBD1. The CDR3 contains 16 residues. CDR1 is SEHNR and CDR2 is FQNEAQ in the germline V gene (reference sequence). The trim removed 4 bases at V and 6 bases at J, leaving 9 bases unmatched. CDR3 sequence (DNA): TGTGCCAGCAGCTGGGGACAGGGGGCATTAGAGAATGGCTACACCTTC. This gives the protein CASSWGQGALENGYTF. The full variable domain, with the rest looked up from reference TRBV7-9 and TRBJ1-2, is DTGVSQNPRHKITKRGQNVTFRCDPISEHNRLYWYRQTLGQGPEFLTYFQNEAQLEKSRLLSDRFSAERPKGSFSTLEIQRTEQGDSAMYLCASSWGQGALENGYTFGSGTRLTVV.

The chain carries TRBV27 and TRBJ2-6; D not certain. CDR1 and CDR2 from the germline V gene are MNHEY and SMNVEV (reference sequence). Trimming removed 5 bases at V and 4 bases at J, with 12 bases between. This CDR3 spans 15 amino acids. CDR3 bases: TGTGCCAGCAGTCCAAGGACGAGAGGGGCCAACGTCCTGACTTTC. Its translation is CASSPRTRGANVLTF.

CDR3 region: CSAAGPTEAFF. The CDR3, as DNA: TGCAGTGCTGCCGGGCCCACTGAAGCTTTCTTT. The rearrangement joins TRBV20-1 to TRBJ1-1, with D hard to call. This CDR3 has 11 amino acids. CDR1 and CDR2 from the germline V gene are DFQATT and SNEGSKA (reference sequence). V was cut by 5 bases and J by 4 bases, with 8 bases left in between.

This clone is a singleton in its sample. The CDR3 reads CAWSEGTGWGLAFF. The DNA for the CDR3 is TGTGCCTGGAGTGAGGGGACAGGGTGGGGTTTGGCTTTCTTT. The chain combines TRBV30 with TRBJ1-1; 9 bases match TRBD1. The J segment lost 11 bases and the V segment lost 1 base, leaving 11 bases of the junction unmatched. This CDR3 contains 14 residues. Germline loops: CDR1 GTSNPN, CDR2 SVGIG (reference sequence).

This sequence joins TRBV10-1 and TRBJ2-1; no definite D call. V lost 2 bases to trimming and J lost 9 bases, with 8 bases between them. The germline gives CDR1 WNHNN, CDR2 SYGVQD (reference sequence). The CDR3 contains 12 residues. The CDR3 coding sequence is TGCGCCAGCAGTGAGAATTTGGGTGAGCAGTTCTTC. It specifies CASSENLGEQFF.

The rearrangement links TRBV5-4 to TRBJ2-2; D not certain. The germline gives CDR1 SGHNT, CDR2 YYREEE (reference sequence). Trimming removed 0 bases from V and 0 bases from J, with 9 bases in between. This CDR3 is built from 16 residues. CDR3 sequence reads: CASSLDSISNTGELFF. The CDR3 region has the DNA TGTGCCAGCAGCTTGGACAGCATTTCGAACACCGGGGAGCTGTTTTTT.

CDR3 bases: TGTGCCATCAGTGAGTCGCGAGGGGGTGAGACCCAGTACTTC. Encoded protein: CAISESRGGETQYF. The rearrangement joins TRBV10-3 to TRBJ2-5; tentatively, D is TRBD1 (6 bases). V was shortened by 0 bases and J by 5 bases, with 10 bases between the two germline ends. The CDR3 has 14 amino acids. Germline CDR1 ENHRY, CDR2 SYGVKD.

The chain employs TRBV5-1 and TRBJ2-1; 8 bases fit TRBD1. V trimming: 0 bases; J trimming: 5 bases; junction bases outside the gene matches: 7. Germline V lookup: CDR1 SGHRS, CDR2 YFSETQ. This CDR3 region has 16 residues. The CDR3 loop is CASSLGQGAIDNEQFF. CDR3 DNA: TGCGCCAGCAGCTTGGGTCAGGGGGCAATTGACAATGAGCAGTTCTTC.

The gene calls are TRBV18 and TRBJ1-4; the D is unclear. CDR3 length equals 13 residues. The germline V gene encodes CDR1 KGHSH and CDR2 LQKENI. Trimming left V 2 bases short and J 6 bases short, with 7 bases between. This CDR3 reads CASSPWADEKLFF. CDR3 nucleotide sequence: TGTGCCAGCTCACCATGGGCGGATGAAAAACTGTTTTTT.

V and J are TRBV4-1 and TRBJ2-1; D not resolved. V was trimmed by 4 bases and J by 4 bases, leaving 17 bases between them. CDR1 and CDR2 from the germline V gene are MGHRA and YSYEKL. The CDR3 is 16 amino acids. The CDR3 is CASSLSFQESYNEQFF. CDR3 sequence (DNA): TGCGCCAGCAGCCTCTCCTTCCAGGAATCATACAATGAGCAGTTCTTC.

CDR3 sequence: CASSTNSNQPQHF. In DNA, the CDR3 is TGTGCCAGCAGTACAAATAGCAATCAGCCCCAGCATTTT. The chain links TRBV6-5 to TRBJ1-5, with unresolved D. The germline V gene encodes CDR1 MNHEY and CDR2 SVGAGI. Trimming shortened V by 5 bases and J by 0 bases, and 5 bases separated the two germline ends. CDR3 length equals 13 residues.